A single T cell receptor beta chain is shown here with its context. Sequenced by immunoSEQ multiplex PCR; TCRdb stores in-frame clones only, minus some. The profile shows 700,000 or so clones, roughly 88% of them singletons. The entry originates in a study of shared T cell receptors in the human thymus. Germline V gives CDR1 MGHRA, CDR2 YSYEKL. Between the trimmed V and J ends, which lost 3 bases and 4 bases, there was a span of 15 bases. The CDR3 consists of 16 residues. Another study also made use of these data, one on human thymus T cells. As that study records: Corrective heart surgery yielded the resections from which the thymus tissue came. What appeared biased in thymic and blood repertoires was the usage of V and J genes.

Sequencing used thymocytes. This TCR came from a girl under two years old with a congenital heart defect. V is TRBV4-1 and J is TRBJ1-4, with D hard to call. CDR3 nucleotides: TGCGCCAGCAGCCATCCCGCTGAGGGATATAATGAAAAACTGTTTTTT. Protein: CASSHPAEGYNEKLFF.